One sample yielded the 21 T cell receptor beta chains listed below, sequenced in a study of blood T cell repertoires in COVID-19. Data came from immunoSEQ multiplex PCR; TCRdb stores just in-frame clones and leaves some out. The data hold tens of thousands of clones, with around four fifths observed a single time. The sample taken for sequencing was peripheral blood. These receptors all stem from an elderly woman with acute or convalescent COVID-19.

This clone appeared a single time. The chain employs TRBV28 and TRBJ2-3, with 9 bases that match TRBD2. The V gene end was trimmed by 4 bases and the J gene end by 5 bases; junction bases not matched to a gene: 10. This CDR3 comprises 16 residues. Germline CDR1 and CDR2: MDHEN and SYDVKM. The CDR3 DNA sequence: TGTGCCAGCAGTTCCCCGGGCGGGGGGGCAATAGATACGCAGTATTTT. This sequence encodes CASSSPGGGAIDTQYF.

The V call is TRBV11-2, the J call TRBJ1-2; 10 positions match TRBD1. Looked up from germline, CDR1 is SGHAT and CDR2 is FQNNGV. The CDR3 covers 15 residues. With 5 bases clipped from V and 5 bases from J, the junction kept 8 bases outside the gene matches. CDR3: CASSPLGQGPYGYTF. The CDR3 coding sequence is TGTGCCAGCAGCCCTCTGGGACAGGGGCCATATGGCTACACCTTC.

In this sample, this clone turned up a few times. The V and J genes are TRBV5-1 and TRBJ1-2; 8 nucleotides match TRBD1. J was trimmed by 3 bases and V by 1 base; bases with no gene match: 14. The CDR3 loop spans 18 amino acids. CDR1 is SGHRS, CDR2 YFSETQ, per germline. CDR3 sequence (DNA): TGCGCCAGCAGCTTGAAGGAGACAGGGGACTCAGTCGACTATGGCTACACCTTC. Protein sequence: CASSLKETGDSVDYGYTF.

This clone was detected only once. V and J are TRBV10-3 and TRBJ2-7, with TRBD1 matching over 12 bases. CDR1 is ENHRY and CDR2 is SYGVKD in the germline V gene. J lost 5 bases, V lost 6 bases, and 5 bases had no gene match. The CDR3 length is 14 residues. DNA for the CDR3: TGTGCCATCAGGGGGGACAGGGGGCAACACGAGCAGTACTTC. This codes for CAIRGDRGQHEQYF.

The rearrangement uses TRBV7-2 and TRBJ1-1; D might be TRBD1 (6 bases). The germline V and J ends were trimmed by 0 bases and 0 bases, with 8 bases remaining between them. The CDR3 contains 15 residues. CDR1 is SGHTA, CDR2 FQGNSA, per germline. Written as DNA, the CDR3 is TGTGCCAGCAGCTTAGCGCCAGGGGTGAACACTGAAGCTTTCTTT. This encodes CASSLAPGVNTEAFF.

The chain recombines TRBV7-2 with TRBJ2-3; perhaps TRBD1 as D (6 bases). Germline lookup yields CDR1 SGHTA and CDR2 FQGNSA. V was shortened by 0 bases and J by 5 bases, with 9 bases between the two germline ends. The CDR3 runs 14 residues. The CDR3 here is CASSLAGGRDTQYF. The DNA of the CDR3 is TGTGCCAGCAGCTTAGCTGGGGGCAGAGATACGCAGTATTTT.

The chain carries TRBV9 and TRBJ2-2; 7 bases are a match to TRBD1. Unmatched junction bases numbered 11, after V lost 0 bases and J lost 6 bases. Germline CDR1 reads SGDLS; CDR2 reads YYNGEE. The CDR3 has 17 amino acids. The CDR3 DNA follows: TGTGCCAGCAGCGTAGCTAGGGCAGGGGGTCCGGCCGGGGAGCTGTTTTTT. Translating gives CASSVARAGGPAGELFF.

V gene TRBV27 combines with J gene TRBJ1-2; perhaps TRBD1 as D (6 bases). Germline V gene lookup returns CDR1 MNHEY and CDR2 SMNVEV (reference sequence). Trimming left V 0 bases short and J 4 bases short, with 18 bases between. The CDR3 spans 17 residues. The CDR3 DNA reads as TGTGCCAGCAGTTTATCGGACACGCAGGGGAGAGGCTATGGCTACACCTTC. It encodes CASSLSDTQGRGYGYTF.

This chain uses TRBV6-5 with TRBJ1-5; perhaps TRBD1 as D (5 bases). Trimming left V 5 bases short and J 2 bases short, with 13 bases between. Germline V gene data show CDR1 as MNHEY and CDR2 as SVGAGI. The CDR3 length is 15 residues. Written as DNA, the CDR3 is TGTGCCAGCAGTCCCACGGGGGGAGGCAATCAGCCCCAGCATTTT. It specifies CASSPTGGGNQPQHF.

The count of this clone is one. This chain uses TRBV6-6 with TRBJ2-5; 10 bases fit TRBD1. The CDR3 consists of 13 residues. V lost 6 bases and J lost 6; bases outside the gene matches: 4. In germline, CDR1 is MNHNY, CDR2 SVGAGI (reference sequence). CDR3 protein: CASRGQGIKTQYF. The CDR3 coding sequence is TGTGCCAGCAGGGGACAGGGGATAAAGACCCAGTACTTC.

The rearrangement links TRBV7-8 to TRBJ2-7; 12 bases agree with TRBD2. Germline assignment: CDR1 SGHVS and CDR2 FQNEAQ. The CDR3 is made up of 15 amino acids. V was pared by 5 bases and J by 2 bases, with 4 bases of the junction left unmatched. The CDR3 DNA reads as TGTGCCAGCAGCGTAACTAGCGGGGGGACCTACGAGCAGTACTTC. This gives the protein CASSVTSGGTYEQYF. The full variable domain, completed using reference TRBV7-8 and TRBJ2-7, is GAGVSQSPRYKVAKRGQDVALRCDPISGHVSLFWYQQALGQGPEFLTYFQNEAQLDKSGLPSDRFFAERPEGSVSTLKIQRTQQEDSAVYLCASSVTSGGTYEQYFGPGTRLTVT.

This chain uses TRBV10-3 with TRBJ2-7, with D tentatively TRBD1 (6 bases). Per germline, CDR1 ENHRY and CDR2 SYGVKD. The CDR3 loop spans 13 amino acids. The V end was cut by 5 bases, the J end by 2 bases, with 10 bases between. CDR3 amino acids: CAISTRDTYEQYF. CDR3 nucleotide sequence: TGTGCCATCAGTACCCGGGACACCTACGAGCAGTACTTC.

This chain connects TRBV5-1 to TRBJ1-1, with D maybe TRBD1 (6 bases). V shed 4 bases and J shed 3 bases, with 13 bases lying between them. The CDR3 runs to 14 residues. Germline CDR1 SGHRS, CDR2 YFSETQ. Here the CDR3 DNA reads TGCGCCAGCAGCGTACAGGGTGGGCACACTGAAGCTTTCTTT. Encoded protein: CASSVQGGHTEAFF.

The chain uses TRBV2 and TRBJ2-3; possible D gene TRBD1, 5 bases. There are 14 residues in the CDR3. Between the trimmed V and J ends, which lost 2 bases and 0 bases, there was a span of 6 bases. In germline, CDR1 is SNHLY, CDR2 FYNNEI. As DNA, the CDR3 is TGTGCCAGCAGTGAACAGGGCAGCACAGATACGCAGTATTTT. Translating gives CASSEQGSTDTQYF.

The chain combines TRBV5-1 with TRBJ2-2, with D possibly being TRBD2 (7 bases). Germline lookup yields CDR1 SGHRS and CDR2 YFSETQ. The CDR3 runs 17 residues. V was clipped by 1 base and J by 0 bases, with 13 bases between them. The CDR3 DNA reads TGCGCCAGCAGCTTGAACGGGGGGCCAGCGAACACCGGGGAGCTGTTTTTT. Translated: CASSLNGGPANTGELFF.

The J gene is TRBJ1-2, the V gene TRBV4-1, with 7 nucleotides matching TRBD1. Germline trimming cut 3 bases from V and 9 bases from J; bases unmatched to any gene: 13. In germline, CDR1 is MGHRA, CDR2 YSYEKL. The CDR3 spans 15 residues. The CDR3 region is CASSQQTQGIVSYTF. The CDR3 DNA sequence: TGCGCCAGCAGCCAGCAAACACAGGGGATAGTTAGCTACACCTTC.

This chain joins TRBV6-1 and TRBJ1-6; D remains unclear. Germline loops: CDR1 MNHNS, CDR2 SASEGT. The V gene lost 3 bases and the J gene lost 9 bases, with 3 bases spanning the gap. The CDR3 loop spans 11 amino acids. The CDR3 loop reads CASSDSSPLHF. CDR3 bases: TGTGCCAGCAGTGATAGTTCACCCCTCCACTTT.

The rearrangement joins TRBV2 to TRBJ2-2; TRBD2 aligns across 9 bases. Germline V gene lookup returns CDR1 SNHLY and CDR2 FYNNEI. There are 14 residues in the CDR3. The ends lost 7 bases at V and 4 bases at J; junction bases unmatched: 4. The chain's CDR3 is CASKAGGGTGELFF. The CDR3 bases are TGTGCCAGCAAAGCGGGGGGAGGCACCGGGGAGCTGTTTTTT. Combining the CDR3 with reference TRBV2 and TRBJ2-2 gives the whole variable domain EPEVTQTPSHQVTQMGQEVILRCVPISNHLYFYWYRQILGQKVEFLVSFYNNEISEKSEIFDDQFSVERPDGSNFTLKIRSTKLEDSAMYFCASKAGGGTGELFFGEGSRLTVL.

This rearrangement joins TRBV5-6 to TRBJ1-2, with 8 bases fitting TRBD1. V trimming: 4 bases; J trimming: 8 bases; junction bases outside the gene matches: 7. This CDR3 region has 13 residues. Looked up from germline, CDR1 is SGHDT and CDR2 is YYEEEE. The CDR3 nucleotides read TGTGCCAGCAGCCCGGACAGGGCGCACGGCTACACCTTC. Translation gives CASSPDRAHGYTF.

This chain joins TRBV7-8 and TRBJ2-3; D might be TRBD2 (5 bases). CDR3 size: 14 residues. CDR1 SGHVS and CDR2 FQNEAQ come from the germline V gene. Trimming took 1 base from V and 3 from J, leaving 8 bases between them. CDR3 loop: CASSLVRGTDTQYF. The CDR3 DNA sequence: TGTGCCAGCAGCTTAGTTCGGGGAACAGATACGCAGTATTTT.

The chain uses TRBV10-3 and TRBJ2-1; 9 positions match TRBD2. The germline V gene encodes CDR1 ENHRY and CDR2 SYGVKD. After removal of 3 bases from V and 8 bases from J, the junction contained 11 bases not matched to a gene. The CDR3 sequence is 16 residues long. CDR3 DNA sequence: TGTGCCATCAGTGATGCGGGCGGGGGGGCTAACTATGAGCAGTTCTTC. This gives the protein CAISDAGGGANYEQFF.